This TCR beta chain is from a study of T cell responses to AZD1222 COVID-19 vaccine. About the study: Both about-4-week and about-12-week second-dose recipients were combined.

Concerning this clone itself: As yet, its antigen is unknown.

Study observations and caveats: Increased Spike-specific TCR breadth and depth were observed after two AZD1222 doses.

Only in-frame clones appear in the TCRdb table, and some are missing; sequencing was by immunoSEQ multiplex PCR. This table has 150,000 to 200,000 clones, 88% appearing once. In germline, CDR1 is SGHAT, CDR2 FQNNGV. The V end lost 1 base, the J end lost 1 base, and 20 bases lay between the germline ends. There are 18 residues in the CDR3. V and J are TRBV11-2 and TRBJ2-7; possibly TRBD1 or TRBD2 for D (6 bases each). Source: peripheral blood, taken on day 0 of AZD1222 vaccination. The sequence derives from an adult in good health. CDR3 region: CASSLVPRGAVRSYEQYF. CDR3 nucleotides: TGTGCCAGCAGCTTAGTTCCAAGGGGGGCAGTGAGATCCTACGAGCAGTACTTC.